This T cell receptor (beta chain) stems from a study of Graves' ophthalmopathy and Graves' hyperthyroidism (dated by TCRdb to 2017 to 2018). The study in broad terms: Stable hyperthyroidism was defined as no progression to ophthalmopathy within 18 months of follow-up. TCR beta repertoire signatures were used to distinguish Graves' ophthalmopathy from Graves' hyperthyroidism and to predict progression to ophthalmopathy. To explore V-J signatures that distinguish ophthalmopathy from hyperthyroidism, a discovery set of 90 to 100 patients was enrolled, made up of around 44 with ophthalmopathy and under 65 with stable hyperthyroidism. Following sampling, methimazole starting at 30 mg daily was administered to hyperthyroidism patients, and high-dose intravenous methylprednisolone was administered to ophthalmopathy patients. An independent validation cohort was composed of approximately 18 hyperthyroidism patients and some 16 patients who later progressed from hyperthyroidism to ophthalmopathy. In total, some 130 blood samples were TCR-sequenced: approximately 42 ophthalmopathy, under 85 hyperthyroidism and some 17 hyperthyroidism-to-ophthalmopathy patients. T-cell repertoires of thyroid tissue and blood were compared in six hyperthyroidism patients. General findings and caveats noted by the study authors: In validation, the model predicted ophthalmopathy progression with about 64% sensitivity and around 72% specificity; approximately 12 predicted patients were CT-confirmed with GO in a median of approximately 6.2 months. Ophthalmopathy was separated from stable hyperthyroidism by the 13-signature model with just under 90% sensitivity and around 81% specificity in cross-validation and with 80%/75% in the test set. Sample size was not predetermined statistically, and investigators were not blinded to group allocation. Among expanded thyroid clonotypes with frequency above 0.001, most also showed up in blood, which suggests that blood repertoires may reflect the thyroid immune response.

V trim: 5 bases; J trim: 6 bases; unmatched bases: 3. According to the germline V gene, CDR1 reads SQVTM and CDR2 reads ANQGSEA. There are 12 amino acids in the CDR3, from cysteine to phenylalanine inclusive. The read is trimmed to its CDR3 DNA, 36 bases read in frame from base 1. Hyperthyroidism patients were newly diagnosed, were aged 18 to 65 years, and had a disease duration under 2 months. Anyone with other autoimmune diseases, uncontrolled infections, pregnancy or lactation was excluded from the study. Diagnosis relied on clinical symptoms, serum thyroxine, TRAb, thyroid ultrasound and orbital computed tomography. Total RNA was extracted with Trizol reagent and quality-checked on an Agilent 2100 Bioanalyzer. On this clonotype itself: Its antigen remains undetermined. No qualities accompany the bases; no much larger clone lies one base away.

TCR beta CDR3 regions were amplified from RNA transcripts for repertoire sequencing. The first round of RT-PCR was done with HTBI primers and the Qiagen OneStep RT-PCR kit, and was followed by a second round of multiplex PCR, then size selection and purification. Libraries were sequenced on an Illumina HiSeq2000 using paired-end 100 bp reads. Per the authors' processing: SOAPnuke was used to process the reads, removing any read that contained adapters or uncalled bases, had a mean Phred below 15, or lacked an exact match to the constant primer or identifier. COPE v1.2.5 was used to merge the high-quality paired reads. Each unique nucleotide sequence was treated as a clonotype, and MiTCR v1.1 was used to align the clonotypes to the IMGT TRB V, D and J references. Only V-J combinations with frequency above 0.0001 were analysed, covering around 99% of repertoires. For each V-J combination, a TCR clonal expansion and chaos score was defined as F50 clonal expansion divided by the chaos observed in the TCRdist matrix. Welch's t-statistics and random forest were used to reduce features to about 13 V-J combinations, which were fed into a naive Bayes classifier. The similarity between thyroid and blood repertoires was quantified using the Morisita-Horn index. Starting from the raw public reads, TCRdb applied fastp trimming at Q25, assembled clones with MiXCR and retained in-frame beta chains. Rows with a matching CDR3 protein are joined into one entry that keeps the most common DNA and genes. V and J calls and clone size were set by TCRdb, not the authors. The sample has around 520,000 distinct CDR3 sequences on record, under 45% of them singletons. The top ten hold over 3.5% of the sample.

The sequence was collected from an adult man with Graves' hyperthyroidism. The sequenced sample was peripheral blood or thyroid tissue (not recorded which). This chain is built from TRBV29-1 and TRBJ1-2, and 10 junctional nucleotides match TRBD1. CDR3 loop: CSVSGTGDGYTF. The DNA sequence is TGCAGCGTTTCCGGGACAGGGGATGGCTACACCTTC. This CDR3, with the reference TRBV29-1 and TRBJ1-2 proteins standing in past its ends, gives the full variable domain SAVISQKPSRDICQRGTSLTIQCQVDSQVTMMFWYRQQPGQSLTLIATANQGSEATYESGFVIDKFPISRPNLTFSTLTVSNMSPEDSSIYLCSVSGTGDGYTFGSGTRLTVV.